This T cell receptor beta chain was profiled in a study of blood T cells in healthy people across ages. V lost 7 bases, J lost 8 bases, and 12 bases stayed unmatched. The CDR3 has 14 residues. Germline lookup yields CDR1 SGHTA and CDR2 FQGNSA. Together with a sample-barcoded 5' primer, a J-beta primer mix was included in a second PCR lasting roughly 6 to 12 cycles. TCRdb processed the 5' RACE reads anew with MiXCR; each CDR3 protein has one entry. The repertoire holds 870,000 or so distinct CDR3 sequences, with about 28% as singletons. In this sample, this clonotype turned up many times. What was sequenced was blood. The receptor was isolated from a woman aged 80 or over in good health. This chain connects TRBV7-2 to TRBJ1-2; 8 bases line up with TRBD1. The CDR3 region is CASTRGQGARGYTF. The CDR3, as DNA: TGTGCCAGCACCAGGGGGCAGGGGGCGCGAGGCTACACCTTC.